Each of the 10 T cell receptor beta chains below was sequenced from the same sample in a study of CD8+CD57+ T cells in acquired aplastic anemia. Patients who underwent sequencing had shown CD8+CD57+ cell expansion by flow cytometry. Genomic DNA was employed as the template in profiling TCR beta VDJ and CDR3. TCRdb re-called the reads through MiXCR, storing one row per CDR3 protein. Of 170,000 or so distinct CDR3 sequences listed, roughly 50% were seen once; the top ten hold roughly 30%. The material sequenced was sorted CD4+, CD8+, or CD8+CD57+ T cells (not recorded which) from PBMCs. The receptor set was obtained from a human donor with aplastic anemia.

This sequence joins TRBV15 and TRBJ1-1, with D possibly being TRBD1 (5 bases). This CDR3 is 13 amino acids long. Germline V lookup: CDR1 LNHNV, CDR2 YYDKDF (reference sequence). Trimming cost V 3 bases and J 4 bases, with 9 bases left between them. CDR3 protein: CATSRGDATEAFF. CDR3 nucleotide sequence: TGTGCCACCAGCAGGGGGGATGCCACTGAAGCTTTCTTT.

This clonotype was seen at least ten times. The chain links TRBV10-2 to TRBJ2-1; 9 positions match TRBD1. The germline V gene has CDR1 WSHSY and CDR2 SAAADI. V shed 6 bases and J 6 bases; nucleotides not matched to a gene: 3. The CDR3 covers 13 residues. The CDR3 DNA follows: TGCGCCAGCAGAGGGACAGGGTCCAATGAGCAGTTCTTC. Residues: CASRGTGSNEQFF.

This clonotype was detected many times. The CDR3 here is CASTKQGLGETQYF. In DNA, the CDR3 is TGTGCCAGCACCAAACAGGGACTGGGAGAGACCCAGTACTTC. The V gene is TRBV6-1, the J gene TRBJ2-5, with D perhaps TRBD1 or TRBD2 (6 bases each). There are 14 residues in the CDR3. The V end was cut by 7 bases, the J end by 4 bases, with 16 bases between. Germline lookup yields CDR1 MNHNS and CDR2 SASEGT.

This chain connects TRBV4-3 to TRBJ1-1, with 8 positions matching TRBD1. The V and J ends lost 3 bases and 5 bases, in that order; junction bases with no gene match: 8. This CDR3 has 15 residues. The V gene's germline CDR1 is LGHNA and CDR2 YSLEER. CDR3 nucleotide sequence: TGCGCCAGCAGCCAGACAGGGGTCCCTTCGACTGAAGCTTTCTTT. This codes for CASSQTGVPSTEAFF.

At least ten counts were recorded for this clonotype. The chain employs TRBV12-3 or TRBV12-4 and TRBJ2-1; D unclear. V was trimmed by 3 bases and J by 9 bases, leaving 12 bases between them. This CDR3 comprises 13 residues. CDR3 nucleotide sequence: TGTGCCAGCAGTTTGGTCCCCGGGTCTGAGCAGTTCTTC. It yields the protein CASSLVPGSEQFF.

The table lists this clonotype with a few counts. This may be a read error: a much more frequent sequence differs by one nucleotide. Here the CDR3 reads CASSQAARSSYGQYF. The CDR3 DNA reads TGTGCCAGCAGCCAAGCCGCCAGGAGCTCCTACGGGCAGTACTTC. The V gene is TRBV7-9, the J gene TRBJ2-7, with D unresolved. The CDR3 has 15 residues. CDR1 SEHNR and CDR2 FQNEAQ come from the germline V gene (reference sequence).

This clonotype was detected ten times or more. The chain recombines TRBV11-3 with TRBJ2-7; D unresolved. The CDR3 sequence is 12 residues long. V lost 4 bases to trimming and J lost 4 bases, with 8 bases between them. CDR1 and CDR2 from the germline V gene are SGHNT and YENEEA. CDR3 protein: CASSSGDYEQYF. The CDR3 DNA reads TGTGCCAGCAGCTCCGGAGATTACGAGCAGTACTTC.

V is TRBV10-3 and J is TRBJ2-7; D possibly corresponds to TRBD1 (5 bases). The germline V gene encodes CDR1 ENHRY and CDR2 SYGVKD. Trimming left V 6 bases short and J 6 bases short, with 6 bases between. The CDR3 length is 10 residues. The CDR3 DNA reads TGTGCCATCAGGGGGCGCGAGCAGTACTTC. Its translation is CAIRGREQYF.

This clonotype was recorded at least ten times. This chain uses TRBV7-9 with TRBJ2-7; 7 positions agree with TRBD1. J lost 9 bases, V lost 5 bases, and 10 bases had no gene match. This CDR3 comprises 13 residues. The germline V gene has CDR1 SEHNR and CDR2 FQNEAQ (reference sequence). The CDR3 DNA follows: TGTGCCAGCAGCCCAGGGCCCGCAGGGGGGCAGTACTTC. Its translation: CASSPGPAGGQYF.

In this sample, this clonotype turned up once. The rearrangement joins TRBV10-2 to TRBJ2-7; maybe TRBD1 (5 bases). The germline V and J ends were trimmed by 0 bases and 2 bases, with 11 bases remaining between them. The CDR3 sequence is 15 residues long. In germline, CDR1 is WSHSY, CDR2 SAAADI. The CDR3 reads CASSESSRGPYEQYF. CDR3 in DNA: TGCGCCAGCAGTGAGTCGAGTAGGGGTCCCTACGAGCAGTACTTC.